A selection of T cell receptor beta chains follows, all from one sample in a study of cytomegalovirus exposure and HLA in healthy donors. Method: immunoSEQ multiplex PCR; TCRdb's copy keeps in-frame clones and lacks some. The sample lists 150,000 to 200,000 clones; about 80% were seen once. The sample comprised PBMCs. All receptors come from a woman in her 30s in good health and CMV-seropositive. Both conserved end residues are part of each CDR3. D genes are given only for firm matches. Clone size is not always given. Where it is, it says once, few, many or a class for expanded clones.

V	D	J	size	CDR3	DNA
TRBV2	NA	TRBJ1-6	NA	CASSEAPGIHSPLHF	TGTGCCAGCAGTGAAGCACCGGGGATACATTCACCCCTCCACTTT
TRBV6-1	NA	TRBJ2-5	few	CASSSESTGSETQYF	TGTGCCAGCAGTTCCGAATCGACAGGTTCCGAGACCCAGTACTTC
TRBV6-4	NA	TRBJ2-3	NA	CASSDAVEDTQYF	TGTGCCAGCAGTGACGCGGTTGAGGATACGCAGTATTTT
TRBV7-9	TRBD2	TRBJ2-1	NA	CASSSPVKSSGGWGEQFF	TGTGCCAGCAGCTCACCCGTAAAGTCTAGCGGGGGCTGGGGTGAGCAGTTCTTC
TRBV6-1	TRBD2	TRBJ2-3	NA	CASSDGGSGTDTQYF	TGTGCCAGCAGTGACGGCGGGAGTGGCACAGATACGCAGTATTTT
TRBV7-3	NA	TRBJ1-1	NA	CASSAGRGTEAFF	TGTGCCAGCAGCGCCGGGAGGGGCACTGAAGCTTTCTTT
TRBV9	TRBD2	TRBJ2-1	NA	CASSVHSGELYNEQFF	TGTGCCAGCAGCGTCCATAGCGGGGAGCTCTACAATGAGCAGTTCTTC
TRBV7-3	NA	TRBJ2-2	NA	CASSFRGTGELFF	TGTGCCAGCAGCTTCAGGGGCACCGGGGAGCTGTTTTTT
TRBV27	TRBD1	TRBJ1-1	few	CASRPGQGGWGNTEAFF	TGTGCCAGCAGACCTGGACAGGGCGGGTGGGGGAACACTGAAGCTTTCTTT
TRBV11-1	TRBD1	TRBJ2-1	NA	CASSLGQYNEQFF	TGTGCCAGCAGCCTGGGACAGTACAATGAGCAGTTCTTC
TRBV29-1	TRBD1	TRBJ1-2	NA	CSATPDRGLYGYTF	TGCAGCGCTACGCCGGACAGGGGCCTCTATGGCTACACCTTC
TRBV7-3	TRBD1	TRBJ1-2	NA	CASSLTGGGGYTF	TGTGCCAGCAGCTTAACAGGGGGCGGCGGCTACACCTTC
TRBV5-4	NA	TRBJ1-5	NA	CASSLQGQPQHF	TGTGCCAGCAGCTTGCAGGGTCAGCCCCAGCATTTT
TRBV6-1	TRBD1	TRBJ2-3	few	CASGNRGPTDTQYF	TGTGCCAGCGGAAACAGGGGTCCCACAGATACGCAGTATTTT
TRBV6-6	NA	TRBJ2-5	once	CASSRSGETQYF	TGTGCCAGCAGTCGGTCAGGGGAGACCCAGTACTTC
TRBV4-1	NA	TRBJ2-6	NA	CASSLTVSGANVLTF	TGCGCCAGCAGCCTAACAGTCTCTGGGGCCAACGTCCTGACTTTC
TRBV28	NA	TRBJ1-2	NA	CASSAQGWWGYTF	TGTGCCAGCAGTGCTCAGGGTTGGTGGGGCTACACCTTC
TRBV4-3	NA	TRBJ2-2	NA	CASRDRGDYTGELFF	TGCGCCAGCAGGGATAGAGGAGACTACACCGGGGAGCTGTTTTTT
TRBV6-1	TRBD1	TRBJ1-4	few	CASSAEPGQDNEKLFF	TGTGCCAGCAGTGCTGAGCCGGGACAGGATAATGAAAAACTGTTTTTT
TRBV28	TRBD2	TRBJ2-1	NA	CASSPGTRAYNEQFF	TGTGCCAGCAGTCCCGGGACTAGAGCTTACAATGAGCAGTTCTTC
TRBV10-3	NA	TRBJ2-7	NA	CAFPFRDLAIYEQYF	TGTGCCTTTCCCTTCCGGGACTTGGCGATCTACGAGCAGTACTTC
TRBV27	NA	TRBJ1-2	NA	CASSSRPGQGYYGYTF	TGTGCCAGCAGTTCCAGACCGGGACAAGGCTACTATGGCTACACCTTC
TRBV6-5	TRBD1	TRBJ1-2	NA	CASSYGSGGASYGYTF	TGTGCCAGCAGTTACGGGTCAGGGGGCGCTAGTTATGGCTACACCTTC
TRBV7-9	TRBD2	TRBJ2-4	NA	CASSYSGGGALGKNIQYF	TGTGCCAGCAGCTATAGCGGGGGGGGTGCCTTGGGCAAAAACATTCAGTACTTC
TRBV13	NA	TRBJ1-1	NA	CASRQGPTGPMNTEAFF	TGTGCCAGCAGGCAAGGGCCCACAGGGCCGATGAACACTGAAGCTTTCTTT
TRBV19	NA	TRBJ1-2	NA	CASNTGINYGYTF	TGTGCCAGTAATACCGGGATCAACTATGGCTACACCTTC
TRBV5-1	TRBD1	TRBJ2-5	NA	CASSWTGGETQYF	TGCGCCAGCAGCTGGACAGGGGGAGAGACCCAGTACTTC
TRBV7-3	TRBD2	TRBJ2-1	NA	CASSSAAGGNEQFF	TGTGCCAGCAGCTCCGCGGCGGGGGGAAATGAGCAGTTCTTC
TRBV5-6	NA	TRBJ1-6	NA	CASSLIQSSYNSPLHF	TGTGCCAGCAGCTTGATACAAAGCTCCTATAATTCACCCCTCCACTTT